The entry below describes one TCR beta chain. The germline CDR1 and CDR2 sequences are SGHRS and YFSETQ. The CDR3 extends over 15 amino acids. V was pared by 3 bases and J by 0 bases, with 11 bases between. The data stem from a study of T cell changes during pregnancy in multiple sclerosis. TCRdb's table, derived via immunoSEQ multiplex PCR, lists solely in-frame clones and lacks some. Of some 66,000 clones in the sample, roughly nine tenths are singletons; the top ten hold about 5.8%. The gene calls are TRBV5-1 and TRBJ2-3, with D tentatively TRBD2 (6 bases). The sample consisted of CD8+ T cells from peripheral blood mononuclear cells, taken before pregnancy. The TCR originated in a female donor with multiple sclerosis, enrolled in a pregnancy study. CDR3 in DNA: TGCGCCAGCAGCTGGCGGGAACCGAGCACAGATACGCAGTATTTT. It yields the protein CASSWREPSTDTQYF.